This is a list of T cell receptor beta chains from one sample in a study of cytomegalovirus exposure and HLA in healthy donors. Method: immunoSEQ multiplex PCR; TCRdb's copy keeps in-frame clones and lacks some. The data hold tens of thousands of clones, with around 78% observed a single time. Source material: PBMCs. The receptors originated from a man aged 45-65 years in good health and CMV-seronegative. Both conserved end residues are part of each CDR3. The D gene is left open where the match is weak. Expanded clones are given a class, and other clones once, few, many or no size at all.

TRBV19	TRBD1	TRBJ2-7	.	CASRDRTDAAEQYF	TGTGCCAGTAGGGACAGGACGGATGCCGCCGAGCAGTACTTC
TRBV30	.	TRBJ2-1	.	CAWSVSVNEQFF	TGTGCCTGGAGTGTTTCAGTAAACGAGCAGTTCTTC
TRBV10-2	.	TRBJ2-6	few	CASSTDSGANVLTF	TGCGCCAGCTCGACAGACTCTGGGGCCAACGTCCTGACTTTC
TRBV6-6	.	TRBJ1-4	once	CASKGGLSNEKLFF	TGTGCCTCAAAGGGAGGACTGTCTAATGAAAAACTGTTTTTT
TRBV29-1	TRBD1	TRBJ1-1	medium-sized	CSVHGTGGLGAEAFF	TGCAGCGTCCACGGGACAGGGGGCCTAGGGGCTGAAGCTTTCTTT
TRBV10-3	.	TRBJ1-2	.	CAIGSGVYDGYTF	TGTGCCATCGGTTCGGGGGTGTACGATGGCTACACCTTC
TRBV10-1	.	TRBJ1-1	.	CASSSLLSGDTEAFF	TGCGCCAGCAGTTCCCTTCTTTCAGGGGACACTGAAGCTTTCTTT
TRBV19	.	TRBJ1-1	few	CASSSPGNTEAFF	TGTGCCAGTAGTTCACCGGGGAACACTGAAGCTTTCTTT
TRBV13	.	TRBJ2-1	.	CASSAGNNEQFF	TGTGCCAGCAGCGCGGGCAACAATGAGCAGTTCTTC
TRBV28	.	TRBJ2-2	.	CASRTQGWAGELFF	TGTGCCAGCCGTACGCAGGGGTGGGCCGGGGAGCTGTTTTTT
TRBV14	.	TRBJ1-5	once	CASSQRTEKPYQPQHF	TGTGCCAGCAGCCAAAGGACAGAAAAACCTTATCAGCCCCAGCATTTT
TRBV27	.	TRBJ2-1	few	CASSTDTASYNEQFF	TGTGCCAGCAGTACGGACACAGCTTCCTACAATGAGCAGTTCTTC
TRBV19	TRBD1	TRBJ2-7	.	CASSLRDRGAYEQYF	TGTGCCAGTAGCCTCCGGGACAGGGGCGCCTACGAGCAGTACTTC
TRBV2	TRBD1	TRBJ2-7	.	CASSGDRGEEQYF	TGTGCCAGCAGTGGGGACAGGGGTGAAGAGCAGTACTTC
TRBV5-4	.	TRBJ1-1	.	CASSLGGRWTEAFF	TGTGCCAGCAGCTTGGGTGGCAGGTGGACTGAAGCTTTCTTT
TRBV30	.	TRBJ1-5	.	CAWSVGGNQPQHF	TGTGCCTGGAGTGTAGGAGGGAATCAGCCCCAGCATTTT
TRBV28	.	TRBJ1-5	.	CASLEPSPNQPQHF	TGTGCCAGTCTAGAGCCCTCTCCCAATCAGCCCCAGCATTTT
TRBV7-9	TRBD2	TRBJ2-3	.	CASSSTSEGTDTQYF	TGTGCCAGCAGCTCGACTAGCGAGGGCACAGATACGCAGTATTTT
TRBV4-1	.	TRBJ1-4	.	CASSQDPGRGREKLFF	TGCGCCAGCAGCCAAGATCCTGGCAGGGGCCGGGAAAAACTGTTTTTT
TRBV5-4	TRBD2	TRBJ2-3	.	CASSFQAGGGTDTQYF	TGTGCCAGCAGCTTCCAAGCGGGGGGCGGGACAGATACGCAGTATTTT
TRBV5-1	.	TRBJ2-1	.	CASSPDSEGREQFF	TGCGCCAGCAGCCCAGACTCCGAGGGCCGTGAGCAGTTCTTC
TRBV14	TRBD2	TRBJ2-7	.	CASSQVLSGGSGEQYF	TGTGCCAGCAGCCAAGTCCTTAGCGGGGGGTCTGGGGAGCAGTACTTC
TRBV5-1	.	TRBJ2-2	.	CASSLDGGSFPGELFF	TGCGCCAGCAGCTTGGATGGGGGCTCGTTCCCCGGGGAGCTGTTTTTT
TRBV6-5	.	TRBJ1-1	.	CASSWQATNTEAFF	TGTGCCAGCAGTTGGCAGGCTACGAACACTGAAGCTTTCTTT
TRBV10-2	TRBD1	TRBJ1-5	.	CASSENTGTDNQPQHF	TGCGCCAGCAGTGAAAACACCGGGACAGACAATCAGCCCCAGCATTTT
TRBV12-2	.	TRBJ1-1	.	CASRLANSGTTTEAFF	TGTGCAAGTCGCTTAGCGAATTCCGGGACTACGACTGAAGCTTTCTTT
TRBV30	TRBD1	TRBJ2-5	.	CAWRTGQLGETQYF	TGTGCCTGGAGGACGGGACAGTTGGGAGAGACCCAGTACTTC
TRBV6-5	TRBD1	TRBJ1-2	once	CASSPQGAVHGYTF	TGTGCCAGCAGTCCACAGGGGGCAGTTCATGGCTACACCTTC
TRBV5-1	.	TRBJ2-7	.	CASSLLTQVHEQYF	TGCGCCAGCAGCTTGCTGACACAAGTGCACGAGCAGTACTTC
TRBV7-2	.	TRBJ2-3	.	CASSRQVEDTQYF	TGTGCCAGCAGCCGTCAGGTGGAAGATACGCAGTATTTT
TRBV14	TRBD1	TRBJ1-2	.	CASSQERDRVYGYTF	TGTGCCAGCAGCCAAGAGCGGGACAGGGTATATGGCTACACCTTC
TRBV20-1	TRBD2	TRBJ2-4	.	CSAGLAAQHF	TGCAGTGCCGGCCTAGCGGCGCAGCACTTC
TRBV7-2	.	TRBJ2-5	.	CASTAGQETQYF	TGTGCCAGCACGGCGGGCCAAGAGACCCAGTACTTC
TRBV30	.	TRBJ2-7	.	CAWSSESYEQYF	TGTGCCTGGTCGAGCGAATCCTACGAGCAGTACTTC
TRBV25-1	.	TRBJ2-1	.	CASTDAGIVDEQFF	TGTGCCAGCACCGACGCGGGGATTGTGGATGAGCAGTTCTTC
TRBV6-5	TRBD1	TRBJ2-7	.	CASSFRTGTPYEQYF	TGTGCCAGCAGTTTCCGGACAGGTACCCCCTACGAGCAGTACTTC
TRBV10-3	.	TRBJ1-2	.	CAIMGGQDYGYTF	TGTGCCATCATGGGGGGGCAGGACTATGGCTACACCTTC
TRBV30	.	TRBJ1-1	.	CAWSYDSLNTEAFF	TGTGCCTGGAGTTATGACAGCCTGAACACTGAAGCTTTCTTT
TRBV5-4	TRBD1	TRBJ2-1	.	CASIKTGAINEQFF	TGTGCCAGCATCAAGACAGGGGCGATCAATGAGCAGTTCTTC